These 15 T cell receptor beta chains share one sample of origin, sequenced in a study of cytomegalovirus exposure and HLA in healthy donors. The PCR contained 60 Vbeta and 13 Jbeta primers. TCRdb's copy holds only in-frame clones and misses some; the assay was immunoSEQ multiplex PCR. The repertoire consists of over 150,000 clones, with 70% to 75% occurring once and the leading ten covering 2.9%. Sequencing was performed on PBMCs. These TCRs come from a male donor in good health and CMV-seronegative.

This chain joins TRBV7-2 and TRBJ1-2, with D possibly being TRBD1 (5 bases). Between the trimmed V and J ends, which lost 1 base and 7 bases, there was a span of 13 bases. The CDR3 contains 14 residues. Germline V gene lookup returns CDR1 SGHTA and CDR2 FQGNSA. CDR3 loop: CASSLGEGYFGYTF. The CDR3 coding sequence is TGTGCCAGCAGCTTAGGGGAGGGGTATTTTGGCTACACCTTC.

A remark on this clone: In the same sample, other DNA sequences code for this CDR3. The CDR3 region is CASSRGNSNSAAYEQYF. CDR3 nucleotide sequence: TGCGCCAGCAGCCGAGGGAATTCAAACAGTGCGGCTTACGAGCAGTACTTC. The V gene is TRBV4-1, the J gene TRBJ2-7; TRBD2 might be the D (5 bases). With 4 bases removed from V and 4 bases from J, the gap between germline ends came to 23 bases. The CDR3 spans 17 residues. CDR1 and CDR2 (germline): MGHRA, YSYEKL.

This chain joins TRBV27 and TRBJ2-3, with 7 nucleotides matching TRBD2. From germline, CDR1 is MNHEY and CDR2 SMNVEV (reference sequence). V lost 5 bases, J lost 0 bases, and 5 bases stayed unmatched. The length of the CDR3 is 15 residues. CDR3 bases: TGTGCCAGCAGTAGCGAGCGGGACAGCACAGATACGCAGTATTTT. Residues: CASSSERDSTDTQYF.

This clone was picked up one time. V is TRBV9 and J is TRBJ2-1; 12 nucleotides line up with TRBD2. There are 19 residues in the CDR3. The germline V gene has CDR1 SGDLS and CDR2 YYNGEE. The ends lost 0 bases at V and 13 bases at J; junction bases unmatched: 20. Here the CDR3 reads CASSVARDIESGTSGFQFF. The CDR3 bases are TGTGCCAGCAGCGTAGCGAGGGACATAGAGTCTGGGACTAGCGGGTTCCAGTTCTTC.

The chain couples TRBV4-1 to TRBJ2-3; 7 nucleotides align to TRBD2. This CDR3 comprises 15 residues. The trim removed 4 bases at V and 2 bases at J, leaving 6 bases unmatched. Germline values: CDR1 MGHRA, CDR2 YSYEKL. The DNA for the CDR3 is TGCGCCAGCAGCCCGCCCGGGACTACCACAGATACGCAGTATTTT. Protein: CASSPPGTTTDTQYF.

The chain combines TRBV6-5 with TRBJ1-3, with D maybe TRBD1 (5 bases). Trimming stripped 0 bases from V and 3 bases from J, with 9 bases between. CDR1 MNHEY and CDR2 SVGAGI come from the germline V gene. This CDR3 comprises 15 residues. The CDR3 DNA follows: TGTGCCAGCAGTTACTCCAGGGCTAGTGGAAACACCATATATTTT. Translating gives CASSYSRASGNTIYF.

The chain has TRBV9 and TRBJ1-1; D is perhaps TRBD1 (5 bases). CDR1 is SGDLS, CDR2 YYNGEE, per germline. Trimming took off 0 bases at V and 2 bases at J, with 14 bases between the two ends. The CDR3 length is 16 residues. CDR3 nucleotide sequence: TGTGCCAGCAGCGTAGCCAGGGAAGCTATTAACACTGAAGCTTTCTTT. It specifies CASSVAREAINTEAFF.

The chain links TRBV27 to TRBJ2-6, with a tentative D call TRBD1 (7 bases). CDR3 length: 19 residues. The germline CDR1 and CDR2 sequences are MNHEY and SMNVEV (reference sequence). V was trimmed by 6 bases and J by 0 bases, leaving 21 bases between them. CDR3 sequence: CASRSTSQGGPSGANVLTF. For the CDR3, the DNA is TGTGCCAGCAGATCCACCTCCCAGGGGGGCCCCTCTGGGGCCAACGTCCTGACTTTC.

The genes are TRBV28 and TRBJ1-1, with D possibly TRBD1 on 6 matching bases. In germline, CDR1 is MDHEN, CDR2 SYDVKM. Trimming stripped 5 bases from V and 1 base from J, with 32 bases between. The CDR3 spans 21 residues. CDR3 sequence reads: CASSQQGFRFEGRPKNTEAFF. The CDR3 DNA reads TGTGCCAGCAGTCAACAGGGATTCCGCTTCGAGGGTAGACCCAAGAACACTGAAGCTTTCTTT.

The chain joins TRBV6-6 to TRBJ1-1; TRBD1 might be the D (6 bases). The CDR3 covers 13 residues. The V end was cut by 10 bases, the J end by 0 bases, with 12 bases between. In germline, CDR1 is MNHNY, CDR2 SVGAGI (reference sequence). CDR3 amino acids: CAMRTDMNTEAFF. CDR3 sequence (DNA): TGTGCCATGCGGACAGACATGAACACTGAAGCTTTCTTT.

V usage is TRBV5-1 and J usage is TRBJ1-1; 8 bases map to TRBD1. The CDR3 length is 16 residues. CDR1 SGHRS and CDR2 YFSETQ come from the germline V gene. V gave up 3 bases and J gave up 1 base; unmatched junction bases: 8. CDR3 nucleotides: TGCGCCAGCAGCTGGGGGGCAGGGGGCCCGAACACTGAAGCTTTCTTT. It codes for CASSWGAGGPNTEAFF.

In DNA, the CDR3 is TGTGCCAGCAGTTACTACGGGGATTCCTACGAGCAGTACTTC. It yields the protein CASSYYGDSYEQYF. The chain combines TRBV6-5 with TRBJ2-7, with D perhaps TRBD2 (5 bases). The CDR3 runs 14 residues. Germline lookup yields CDR1 MNHEY and CDR2 SVGAGI. The V end was cut by 1 base, the J end by 1 base, with 8 bases between.

The genes are TRBV27 and TRBJ1-2, with 7 bases that match TRBD1. Germline CDR1 and CDR2: MNHEY and SMNVEV (reference sequence). Trimming cost V 4 bases and J 0 bases; bases outside gene matches: 5. The CDR3 is made up of 15 amino acids. The CDR3 region has the DNA TGTGCCAGCAGTTCACACAGGGGACCTAACTATGGCTACACCTTC. Amino acid sequence: CASSSHRGPNYGYTF.

V gene TRBV28 combines with J gene TRBJ2-4; 12 bases agree with TRBD2. With 1 base clipped from V and 6 bases from J, the junction kept 4 bases outside the gene matches. This CDR3 contains 16 residues. Germline loops: CDR1 MDHEN, CDR2 SYDVKM. CDR3: CASSLSSTSGRNIQYF. In nucleotides, the CDR3 is TGTGCCAGCAGTTTATCCTCGACTAGCGGGAGAAACATTCAGTACTTC.

The chain combines TRBV28 with TRBJ1-5; 8 nucleotides match TRBD1. The length of the CDR3 is 13 residues. Germline CDR1 and CDR2: MDHEN and SYDVKM. J was trimmed by 4 bases and V by 6 bases; bases with no gene match: 2. The CDR3 reads CASRTGANQPQHF. The DNA of the CDR3 is TGTGCCAGCAGGACAGGGGCGAATCAGCCCCAGCATTTT. The complete variable domain, with remaining parts taken from reference TRBV28 and TRBJ1-5, reads DVKVTQSSRYLVKRTGEKVFLECVQDMDHENMFWYRQDPGLGLRLIYFSYDVKMKEKGDIPEGYSVSREKKERFSLILESASTNQTSMYLCASRTGANQPQHFGDGTRLSIL.